One and the same sample provided the 32 T cell receptor beta chains below, sequenced in a study of OX40 agonist ivuxolimab in advanced cancers. TCRdb's table, derived via immunoSEQ multiplex PCR, lists solely in-frame clones and lacks some. The sample lists approximately 110,000 clones; approximately 90% were seen once. The sample in question was CD4+ or CD8+ T cells sorted from blood, obtained in a trial of the OX40 agonist ivuxolimab. The receptors originated from an adult with an advanced solid tumor such as melanoma, head and neck, liver or kidney cancer.

This chain uses TRBV5-4 with TRBJ2-3; possibly TRBD2 for D (5 bases). Looked up from germline, CDR1 is SGHNT and CDR2 is YYREEE (reference sequence). With 1 base removed from V and 4 bases from J, the gap between germline ends came to 7 bases. The CDR3 is 13 amino acids. CDR3 region: CASSLWTSDTQYF. CDR3 DNA sequence: TGTGCCAGCAGCTTGTGGACTTCAGATACGCAGTATTTT.

The V gene is TRBV6-5, the J gene TRBJ1-3, with 7 bases lining up with TRBD1. Germline V gene sequence: CDR1 MNHEY, CDR2 SVGAGI. The CDR3 is 15 residues long. Trimming removed 4 bases from V and 0 bases from J; junction bases left unmatched: 3. DNA for the CDR3: TGTGCCAGCAGTTCGGGACAGAGCTCTGGAAACACCATATATTTT. Translating it yields CASSSGQSSGNTIYF.

This chain uses TRBV27 with TRBJ2-7; TRBD2 is a possible D gene (6 bases). Germline assignment: CDR1 MNHEY and CDR2 SMNVEV (reference sequence). V gave up 4 bases and J gave up 0 bases, with 13 bases separating them. The CDR3 is 15 residues long. The CDR3 region is CASSSLAASSYEQYF. The CDR3 DNA reads TGTGCCAGCAGTTCATTAGCGGCAAGCTCCTACGAGCAGTACTTC.

The chain is built from TRBV11-2 and TRBJ2-3, with 8 bases lining up with TRBD1. This CDR3 is 15 amino acids long. The J segment lost 2 bases and the V segment lost 1 base, leaving 2 bases of the junction unmatched. The germline V gene encodes CDR1 SGHAT and CDR2 FQNNGV. The CDR3 DNA reads TGTGCCAGCAGCTTAGCAGGGGGCAACACAGATACGCAGTATTTT. Translated, it gives CASSLAGGNTDTQYF. Full variable domain (missing parts from reference TRBV11-2 and TRBJ2-3): EAGVAQSPRYKIIEKRQSVAFWCNPISGHATLYWYQQILGQGPKLLIQFQNNGVVDDSQLPKDRFSAERLKGVDSTLKIQPAKLEDSAVYLCASSLAGGNTDTQYFGPGTRLTVL.

This rearrangement joins TRBV7-2 to TRBJ1-1; D remains unclear. V lost 3 bases and J lost 2, with 10 bases in between. Germline V CDR1 and CDR2: SGHTA, FQGNSA. CDR3 length equals 14 residues. Written as DNA, the CDR3 is TGTGCCAGCAGCTTGTCCAGAAGCAACACTGAAGCTTTCTTT. Translated, it gives CASSLSRSNTEAFF.

This chain uses TRBV5-1 with TRBJ2-2; TRBD2 matches at 7 bases. V dropped 0 bases and J dropped 1; count of bases not matched to a gene: 9. There are 18 residues in the CDR3. In germline, CDR1 is SGHRS, CDR2 YFSETQ. This CDR3 is CASSLEGGGRLNTGELFF. CDR3 sequence (DNA): TGCGCCAGCAGCTTGGAAGGCGGCGGGAGACTGAACACCGGGGAGCTGTTTTTT.

This clone showed up just once. The chain uses TRBV2 and TRBJ1-1; possible D gene TRBD1, 6 bases. CDR1 and CDR2 from the germline V gene are SNHLY and FYNNEI. V lost 7 bases, J lost 10 bases, and 22 bases lay in between. CDR3 length: 14 residues. DNA for the CDR3: TGTGCCAGCAAGCACGGACAGCAGGACTACGCAGCTTTCTTT. Its protein is CASKHGQQDYAAFF.

This chain links TRBV7-2 with TRBJ2-5; TRBD2 aligns across 9 bases. Germline V gene sequence: CDR1 SGHTA, CDR2 FQGNSA. There are 15 residues in the CDR3. V was clipped by 3 bases and J by 3 bases; unmatched bases: 5. CDR3: CASSLGASGKETQYF. The CDR3 nucleotides are TGTGCCAGCAGCTTGGGAGCTAGCGGGAAAGAGACCCAGTACTTC.

The V gene is TRBV7-9, the J gene TRBJ2-1; 13 nucleotides align to TRBD2. This CDR3 has 17 amino acids. The V and J ends lost 4 bases and 0 bases, in that order; junction bases with no gene match: 3. Germline CDR1 is SEHNR and CDR2 is FQNEAQ (reference sequence). The CDR3 region is CASSWTSGGSSYNEQFF. CDR3 DNA: TGTGCCAGCAGCTGGACTAGCGGGGGCAGCTCCTACAATGAGCAGTTCTTC.

The chain joins TRBV19 to TRBJ1-1; no reliable D call. The CDR3 has 13 residues. From germline, CDR1 is LNHDA and CDR2 SQIVND (reference sequence). Trimming cost V 2 bases and J 4 bases, with 8 bases left between them. The CDR3 reads CASSITGSTEAFF. The CDR3 DNA reads TGTGCCAGTAGTATAACCGGGTCCACTGAAGCTTTCTTT.

V usage is TRBV28 and J usage is TRBJ1-5, with 9 nucleotides matching TRBD1. Per germline, CDR1 MDHEN and CDR2 SYDVKM. This CDR3 has 18 residues. Germline trimming cut 6 bases from V and 6 bases from J; bases unmatched to any gene: 18. The CDR3 DNA is TGTGCCAGCAGCCTCGCCCCGGACAGGGGATCCTTCAGTCAGCCCCAGCATTTT. Protein: CASSLAPDRGSFSQPQHF.

The rearrangement links TRBV6-5 to TRBJ1-2, with D unresolved. Trimming took 0 bases from V and 4 from J, leaving 15 bases between them. This CDR3 spans 16 amino acids. Germline V gene lookup returns CDR1 MNHEY and CDR2 SVGAGI. CDR3 in amino acids: CASSYSIGYSFYGYTF. The CDR3 DNA is TGTGCCAGCAGTTACTCGATAGGGTATTCTTTCTATGGCTACACCTTC.

J is TRBJ1-1 and V is TRBV6-5; D may be TRBD1 (5 bases). The CDR3 loop spans 14 amino acids. The germline gives CDR1 MNHEY, CDR2 SVGAGI. V lost 2 bases to trimming and J lost 1 base, with 8 bases between them. The CDR3 nucleotides are TGTGCCAGCAGTTACGGGGGTTCGAACACTGAAGCTTTCTTT. It codes for CASSYGGSNTEAFF.

V is TRBV7-9 and J is TRBJ2-1; no definite D call. With 7 bases removed from V and 3 bases from J, the gap between germline ends came to 13 bases. Per the germline V gene, CDR1 is SEHNR and CDR2 is FQNEAQ (reference sequence). The CDR3 has 14 residues. The CDR3, as DNA: TGTGCCAGCACGCAGGTTCAGAGCTACAATGAGCAGTTCTTC. Translating it yields CASTQVQSYNEQFF.

This chain uses TRBV5-4 with TRBJ2-7, with a possible D match to TRBD1 (5 bases). The CDR3 covers 15 residues. V was cut by 0 bases and J by 4 bases, with 14 bases left in between. The germline V gene has CDR1 SGHNT and CDR2 YYREEE (reference sequence). This CDR3 is CASSLAQGTSYEQYF. The DNA of the CDR3 is TGTGCCAGCAGCTTGGCTCAGGGTACCTCTTACGAGCAGTACTTC.

This clone was counted once. The CDR3 loop reads CASSLAQGPPYEQYF. For the CDR3, the DNA is TGTGCCAGCAGCTTAGCTCAAGGCCCTCCCTACGAGCAGTACTTC. The rearrangement joins TRBV7-8 to TRBJ2-7; D gene uncertain. The CDR3 consists of 15 residues. Germline V gene lookup returns CDR1 SGHVS and CDR2 FQNEAQ. The V end lost 0 bases, the J end lost 2 bases, and 11 bases lay between the germline ends.

V usage is TRBV28 and J usage is TRBJ1-2; D gene unclear. V lost 4 bases, J lost 2 bases, and 17 bases lay in between. The CDR3 runs 16 residues. The V gene's germline CDR1 is MDHEN and CDR2 SYDVKM. The CDR3 region has the DNA TGTGCCAGCAGTTCGCGAGGGTCTAATTTAAACTATGGCTACACCTTC. This gives the protein CASSSRGSNLNYGYTF.

The gene calls are TRBV6-1 and TRBJ2-1; 7 bases are a match to TRBD2. This CDR3 region has 15 residues. V lost 6 bases and J lost 12; bases outside the gene matches: 17. CDR1 and CDR2 from the germline V gene are MNHNS and SASEGT. Written as DNA, the CDR3 is TGTGCCAGCAGCGGGGGAGGGAGCGGTGCCGTGGGGCAGTTCTTC. Its translation is CASSGGGSGAVGQFF.

The V call is TRBV5-1, the J call TRBJ2-1, with 7 bases that match TRBD1. The germline gives CDR1 SGHRS, CDR2 YFSETQ. The V gene end was trimmed by 4 bases and the J gene end by 6 bases; junction bases not matched to a gene: 4. The CDR3 contains 13 residues. As DNA, the CDR3 is TGCGCCAGCAGCAGGGGACAGAGCAATGAGCAGTTCTTC. Translation: CASSRGQSNEQFF.

V gene TRBV7-3 combines with J gene TRBJ1-4, with 9 nucleotides matching TRBD1. The germline gives CDR1 SGHTA, CDR2 FQGTGA. The CDR3 loop spans 13 amino acids. V shed 5 bases, J shed 8 bases, and the junction held 3 bases outside the gene matches. The CDR3 DNA reads TGTGCCAGCAGCCGTGGGACAGGGGAAAAACTGTTTTTT. Translated, it gives CASSRGTGEKLFF. The whole variable domain, filled in from reference TRBV7-3 and TRBJ1-4, reads GAGVSQTPSNKVTEKGKYVELRCDPISGHTALYWYRQSLGQGPEFLIYFQGTGAADDSGLPNDRFFAVRPEGSVSTLKIQRTERGDSAVYLCASSRGTGEKLFFGSGTQLSVL.

This chain joins TRBV5-4 and TRBJ2-5, with no clear D. CDR1 and CDR2 (germline): SGHNT, YYREEE (reference sequence). V lost 4 bases and J 3 bases, leaving 13 bases between the germline ends. The CDR3 totals 14 residues. The CDR3 sequence: CASSPRTGEETQYF. CDR3 in DNA: TGTGCCAGCAGCCCCCGAACCGGAGAAGAGACCCAGTACTTC.

The chain employs TRBV7-9 and TRBJ1-2; 8 bases map to TRBD1. CDR3 length: 14 residues. CDR1 and CDR2 (germline): SEHNR, FQNEAQ (reference sequence). V was clipped by 4 bases and J by 4 bases; unmatched bases: 5. The chain's CDR3 is CASSSTGVAYGYTF. CDR3 bases: TGTGCCAGCAGCTCGACAGGGGTAGCCTATGGCTACACCTTC.

The genes are TRBV25-1 and TRBJ2-7; D is undetermined. The CDR3 is 12 amino acids. The V gene's germline CDR1 is MGHDK and CDR2 SYGVNS. V was trimmed by 5 bases and J by 2 bases, leaving 7 bases between them. The CDR3 DNA reads TGTGCCAGCAGTCCGGCGCCCTACGAGCAGTACTTC. Translating it yields CASSPAPYEQYF.

The rearrangement uses TRBV29-1 and TRBJ1-5, with D uncertain. This CDR3 contains 13 residues. V was clipped by 4 bases and J by 4 bases, with 11 bases between them. Germline lookup yields CDR1 SQVTM and CDR2 ANQGSEA. DNA for the CDR3: TGCAGCGTTGTTTTACAACCAAATCAGCCCCAGCATTTT. Amino acid sequence: CSVVLQPNQPQHF.

The chain joins TRBV5-1 to TRBJ2-1; perhaps TRBD2 as D (6 bases). The CDR3 runs 18 residues. Trimming pared 3 bases from V and 2 bases from J, leaving 21 bases between. The germline V gene has CDR1 SGHRS and CDR2 YFSETQ. The CDR3 DNA follows: TGCGCCAGCAGCTCTTTAGCGGCAGACCTTCCGGCCTACAATGAGCAGTTCTTC. Its translation is CASSSLAADLPAYNEQFF. Drawing the rest from reference TRBV5-1 and TRBJ2-1, the complete variable domain is KAGVTQTPRYLIKTRGQQVTLSCSPISGHRSVSWYQQTPGQGLQFLFEYFSETQRNKGNFPGRFSGRQFSNSRSEMNVSTLELGDSALYLCASSSLAADLPAYNEQFFGPGTRLTVL.

This clone was recorded once. CDR3 nucleotides: TGTGCCATCGGGACAGACGGCAAAAACATTCAGTACTTC. Protein: CAIGTDGKNIQYF. The chain recombines TRBV10-3 with TRBJ2-4; the match to TRBD1 covers 7 bases. The CDR3 spans 13 residues. The V gene end was trimmed by 8 bases and the J gene end by 3 bases; junction bases not matched to a gene: 4. Germline assignment: CDR1 ENHRY and CDR2 SYGVKD.

Worth noting for this clone: Relative to the germline gene, one junction end is altered; a read error may explain this. This chain joins TRBV15 and TRBJ2-7; TRBD2 aligns across 7 bases. The CDR3 length is 14 residues. Germline V CDR1 and CDR2: LNHNV, YYDKDF (reference sequence). This chain's CDR3 is CATSRARTSSGRDF. CDR3 sequence (DNA): TGTGCCACCAGCAGAGCAAGGACTAGTAGTGGCAGGGACTTC. The variable domain in full, completed from reference TRBV15 and TRBJ2-7, reads DAMVIQNPRYQVTQFGKPVTLSCSQTLNHNVMYWYQQKSSQAPKLLFHYYDKDFNNEADTPDNFQSRRPNTSFCFLDIRSPGLGDTAMYLCATSRARTSSGRDFGPGTRLTVT.

The chain recombines TRBV15 with TRBJ2-3; 14 bases map to TRBD2. The J segment lost 7 bases and the V segment lost 3 bases, leaving 3 bases of the junction unmatched. The CDR3 extends over 15 amino acids. Per germline, CDR1 LNHNV and CDR2 YYDKDF (reference sequence). The CDR3 reads CATSRGTSGSHTQYF. CDR3 DNA sequence: TGTGCCACCAGCAGGGGGACTAGCGGGAGCCATACGCAGTATTTT.

The chain carries TRBV29-1 and TRBJ2-3; tentative D call: TRBD2 (6 bases). V was pared by 6 bases and J by 2 bases, with 9 bases between. CDR1 SQVTM and CDR2 ANQGSEA come from the germline V gene. The CDR3 is 12 residues long. CDR3 amino acids: CSVGGVTDTQYF. CDR3 nucleotides: TGCAGCGTAGGCGGGGTCACAGATACGCAGTATTTT.

The rearrangement joins TRBV6-1 to TRBJ2-7; 7 positions match TRBD1. Germline-derived CDR1 and CDR2 are MNHNS and SASEGT. Losses at the gene ends were 6 bases for V and 2 bases for J; bases not matched to a gene: 10. The CDR3 runs 15 residues. CDR3 loop: CASRNSRGQTYEQYF. CDR3 DNA sequence: TGTGCCAGCAGGAACTCTAGGGGACAGACCTACGAGCAGTACTTC.

This clone came up a few times. V and J are TRBV2 and TRBJ1-6; TRBD1 agrees at 7 bases. CDR1 SNHLY and CDR2 FYNNEI come from the germline V gene. This CDR3 is 16 amino acids long. V was pared by 7 bases and J by 5 bases, with 11 bases of the junction left unmatched. Here the CDR3 reads CASISPSGQNNSPLHF. The CDR3 coding sequence is TGTGCCAGCATTTCCCCCTCGGGACAGAATAATTCACCCCTCCACTTT.

The table lists this clone with a few counts. The chain recombines TRBV27 with TRBJ2-7; 10 bases agree with TRBD1. V was pared by 6 bases and J by 5 bases, with 7 bases of the junction left unmatched. Germline assignment: CDR1 MNHEY and CDR2 SMNVEV (reference sequence). The CDR3 runs 14 residues. CDR3 sequence: CASSPGQGLNEQYF. CDR3 nucleotides: TGTGCCAGCAGCCCGGGACAGGGGCTCAACGAGCAGTACTTC.